Listed below are T cell receptor beta chains from one sample, sequenced in a study of Graves' ophthalmopathy and Graves' hyperthyroidism. TCRdb passed the multiplex PCR reads through MiXCR, listing each CDR3 protein once. The data show 45,000 to 60,000 distinct CDR3 sequences, roughly half seen once. Material for sequencing was peripheral blood. These receptors were obtained from an adult woman with Graves' ophthalmopathy. Each CDR3 is given with its conserved first and last residue. The D gene is left open where the match is weak. Some rows mark clone size as missing; the rest say once, few, many or name a class of expanded clone.

V: TRBV19; D: TRBD1; size: -; J: TRBJ1-1; CDR3: CASSIDRVRSEAFF; DNA: TGTGCCAGTAGTATCGACAGGGTAAGGTCTGAAGCTTTCTTT
V: TRBV27; D: -; size: many; J: TRBJ1-5; CDR3: CASSLGGGSNQPQHF; DNA: TGTGCCAGCAGTTTAGGGGGTGGTAGCAATCAGCCCCAGCATTTT
V: TRBV15; D: -; size: many; J: TRBJ2-2; CDR3: CATSRARENTGELFF; DNA: TGTGCCACCAGCAGAGCACGGGAGAACACCGGGGAGCTGTTTTTT
V: TRBV24-1; D: -; size: -; J: TRBJ1-6; CDR3: CATSARGRDDVWVSSYNSPLHF; DNA: TGTGCCACCAGTGCTAGAGGGAGGGATGACGTTTGGGTCAGCTCCTATAATTCACCCCTCCACTTT
V: TRBV2; D: -; size: -; J: TRBJ2-1; CDR3: CASKTSEGHSYNEQFF; DNA: TGTGCCAGCAAAACGTCGGAGGGGCACTCCTACAATGAGCAGTTCTTC
V: TRBV15; D: TRBD2; size: -; J: TRBJ2-5; CDR3: CATSRSHSGTSGRAAGTQYF; DNA: TGTGCCACCAGCAGATCCCACTCCGGGACTAGCGGGAGAGCTGCAGGGACCCAGTACTTC
V: TRBV20-1; D: TRBD2; size: -; J: TRBJ2-5; CDR3: CSASLGGIHQPQYF; DNA: TGCAGTGCTAGCTTGGGAGGGATCCACCAGCCCCAGTACTTC
V: TRBV4-1; D: -; size: many; J: TRBJ1-1; CDR3: CASSRVQQEGAFF; DNA: TGCGCCAGCAGCCGAGTTCAACAGGAGGGAGCTTTCTTT
V: TRBV7-9; D: TRBD2; size: -; J: TRBJ2-1; CDR3: CASSLGLAKSSYNGQFF; DNA: TGTGCCAGCAGCCTGGGACTAGCTAAAAGCTCCTACAATGGGCAGTTCTTC
V: TRBV6-5; D: TRBD2; size: -; J: TRBJ2-7; CDR3: CASSSLTSGSGYEQYF; DNA: TGTGCCAGCAGTTCGCTGACTAGCGGGAGTGGCTACGAGCAGTACTTC
V: TRBV2; D: -; size: -; J: TRBJ2-3; CDR3: CASRRETASTDTQYF; DNA: TGTGCCAGTCGACGGGAGACCGCTAGCACAGATACGCAGTATTTT
V: TRBV29-1; D: TRBD1; size: -; J: TRBJ2-7; CDR3: CSVESSQGSYEQYF; DNA: TGCAGCGTTGAATCGTCACAGGGGTCCTACGAGCAGTACTTC
V: TRBV19; D: -; size: many; J: TRBJ2-4; CDR3: CASSIDTGGRAKNIQYF; DNA: TGTGCCAGTAGTATAGATACAGGAGGGAGAGCCAAAAACATTCAGTACTTC
V: TRBV3-1; D: TRBD2; size: many; J: TRBJ2-7; CDR3: CASSLSGRASYEQYF; DNA: TGTGCCAGCAGCCTTAGCGGGAGGGCCTCCTACGAGCAGTACTTC
V: TRBV20-1; D: TRBD2; size: -; J: TRBJ2-5; CDR3: CSASQDSGRNQETQYF; DNA: TGCAGTGCTAGCCAGGATAGCGGGAGGAATCAAGAGACCCAGTACTTC
V: TRBV11-2; D: TRBD1; size: -; J: TRBJ1-1; CDR3: CASSPGQGGNTEALF; DNA: TGTGCCAGCAGCCCTGGACAGGGAGGGAACACTGAAGCACTCTTT
V: TRBV7-3; D: TRBD1; size: -; J: TRBJ2-7; CDR3: CASSSKQGDNEQYF; DNA: TGTGCCAGCAGCTCGAAGCAGGGGGACAATGAGCAGTACTTC
V: TRBV7-9; D: TRBD1; size: -; J: TRBJ2-5; CDR3: CASSLAGTGRVETQYF; DNA: TGTGCCAGCAGCTTAGCAGGGACAGGGCGGGTCGAGACCCAGTACTTC
V: TRBV19; D: TRBD2; size: -; J: TRBJ2-3; CDR3: CASSIVVLAGEGNEQYF; DNA: TGTGCCAGTAGTATAGTCGTCCTAGCGGGAGAAGGTAATGAGCAGTATTTT
V: TRBV29-1; D: TRBD1; size: medium-sized; J: TRBJ1-2; CDR3: CSAPDRGMGGYTF; DNA: TGCAGCGCCCCGGACAGGGGAATGGGTGGCTACACCTTC
V: TRBV9; D: -; size: -; J: TRBJ2-5; CDR3: CASSVDLETQYF; DNA: TGTGCCAGCAGCGTAGATTTAGAGACCCAGTACTTC
V: TRBV5-1; D: -; size: -; J: TRBJ1-4; CDR3: CASSYRARNEKLFF; DNA: TGCGCCAGCAGCTACCGGGCCCGTAATGAAAAACTGTTTTTT
V: TRBV20-1; D: -; size: medium-sized; J: TRBJ1-1; CDR3: CSARRRDTEAFF; DNA: TGCAGTGCTAGACGCCGTGACACTGAAGCTTTCTTT
V: TRBV5-1; D: -; size: many; J: TRBJ2-3; CDR3: CASSYAYDTQYF; DNA: TGCGCCAGCAGCTACGCTTACGATACGCAGTATTTT
V: TRBV20-1; D: -; size: many; J: TRBJ2-7; CDR3: CSASPHGSHYEQYF; DNA: TGCAGTGCTTCCCCCCACGGCAGCCACTACGAGCAGTACTTC
V: TRBV7-2; D: -; size: once; J: TRBJ1-1; CDR3: CASRAGNTEAFF; DNA: TGTGCCAGTAGGGCAGGGAACACTGAAGCTTTCTTT
V: TRBV19; D: -; size: many; J: TRBJ1-5; CDR3: CASSLRNQPQHF; DNA: TGTGCCAGTAGTCTCCGGAATCAGCCCCAGCATTTT
V: TRBV28; D: -; size: -; J: TRBJ1-5; CDR3: CASEAGGSNQPQHF; DNA: TGTGCCAGCGAGGCGGGGGGGAGCAATCAGCCCCAGCATTTT
V: TRBV6-4; D: TRBD1; size: -; J: TRBJ2-6; CDR3: CASSEGTGGNVLTF; DNA: TGTGCCAGCAGTGAGGGGACAGGGGGCAACGTCCTGACTTTC
V: TRBV9; D: TRBD2; size: many; J: TRBJ2-7; CDR3: CASSTTPGGTSGLLYEQYF; DNA: TGTGCCAGCAGCACAACCCCGGGGGGGACTAGCGGACTACTTTACGAGCAGTACTTC
V: TRBV11-2; D: TRBD2; size: many; J: TRBJ2-5; CDR3: CASSLDRAGRGTQYF; DNA: TGTGCCAGCAGCTTAGATCGGGCCGGGAGGGGGACCCAGTACTTC
V: TRBV12-3/TRBV12-4; D: -; size: many; J: TRBJ1-3; CDR3: CASSFGVPGTLGNTIYF; DNA: TGTGCCAGCAGTTTTGGAGTACCCGGGACACTCGGAAACACCATATATTTT
V: TRBV6-6; D: TRBD1; size: -; J: TRBJ1-1; CDR3: CASSQSKGAYEAFF; DNA: TGTGCCAGCAGTCAATCTAAGGGGGCCTATGAAGCTTTCTTT
V: TRBV5-8; D: -; size: many; J: TRBJ1-5; CDR3: CASSRQVSNQPQHF; DNA: TGTGCCAGCAGCCGACAGGTTAGCAATCAGCCCCAGCATTTT
V: TRBV7-2; D: -; size: -; J: TRBJ2-1; CDR3: CASSPGTVRNSEAYNEQFF; DNA: TGTGCCAGCAGCCCGGGGACCGTACGTAACTCTGAGGCCTACAATGAGCAGTTCTTC
V: TRBV7-6; D: -; size: medium-sized; J: TRBJ1-4; CDR3: CASSLGASNEKLFF; DNA: TGTGCCAGCAGCTTAGGGGCCTCTAATGAAAAACTGTTTTTT
V: TRBV25-1; D: TRBD1; size: -; J: TRBJ1-4; CDR3: CASSCDRVNEKLFF; DNA: TGTGCCAGCAGTTGTGACAGGGTTAATGAAAAACTGTTTTTT
V: TRBV5-1; D: -; size: -; J: TRBJ1-5; CDR3: CASSLSGQQYQPQHF; DNA: TGCGCCAGCAGCTTGAGTGGACAGCAATATCAGCCCCAGCATTTT
V: TRBV18; D: TRBD2; size: -; J: TRBJ2-1; CDR3: CASSTSGTADEQFF; DNA: TGTGCCAGCTCTACTAGCGGGACTGCCGATGAGCAGTTCTTC
V: TRBV19; D: -; size: -; J: TRBJ1-2; CDR3: CASSRGNGKAGYTF; DNA: TGTGCCAGTAGTAGGGGGAATGGAAAAGCGGGCTACACCTTC